The 23 T cell receptor beta chains below were found in one sample sequenced in a study of T-cell reconstitution after alpha-beta-depleted transplantation in children. As it was prepared, the TCRbeta library received unique molecular identifiers. TCRdb independently ran MiXCR on the PCR reads; one entry per CDR3 protein. The data show a few hundred thousand distinct CDR3 sequences, about a quarter seen once. Specimen: PBMCs, collected before TCRalphabeta/CD19-depleted stem cell transplant. Source of these receptors: a girl aged 2-10 years with Fanconi anemia, due to receive a stem cell transplant.

The chain is built from TRBV10-3 and TRBJ2-1; tentatively, D is TRBD2 (6 bases). This CDR3 is built from 16 residues. V gave up 0 bases and J gave up 1 base, with 10 bases separating them. Germline V lookup: CDR1 ENHRY, CDR2 SYGVKD. The CDR3 region has the DNA TGTGCCATCAGTGAGTCGTTCGGGGGATCCTACAATGAGCAGTTCTTC. It encodes CAISESFGGSYNEQFF.

There are many counts of this clonotype. The chain is built from TRBV12-3 or TRBV12-4 and TRBJ2-7; D is ambiguous. This CDR3 region has 13 residues. V was trimmed by 2 bases and J by 1 base, leaving 6 bases between them. CDR3 nucleotide sequence: TGTGCCAGCAGTTTATGGGCTTCCTACGAGCAGTACTTC. The encoded protein is CASSLWASYEQYF.

The V and J genes are TRBV11-1 and TRBJ2-1; 7 bases agree with TRBD1. CDR3 length: 15 residues. Germline CDR1 is SGHAT and CDR2 is FQDESV (reference sequence). The trim removed 4 bases at V and 1 base at J, leaving 4 bases unmatched. CDR3 amino acids: CASSSQGSSYNEQFF. CDR3 DNA: TGTGCCAGCAGCTCACAGGGGTCTTCCTACAATGAGCAGTTCTTC.

This rearrangement joins TRBV28 to TRBJ2-3; possible D gene TRBD2, 5 bases. V was cut by 3 bases and J by 8 bases, with 9 bases left in between. Per germline, CDR1 MDHEN and CDR2 SYDVKM. The CDR3 consists of 12 residues. The CDR3 DNA reads as TGTGCCAGCAGTTTTAGGGCGGGTACGCAGTATTTT. Amino acids: CASSFRAGTQYF. Based on the CDR3 plus reference TRBV28 and TRBJ2-3, the full variable domain is DVKVTQSSRYLVKRTGEKVFLECVQDMDHENMFWYRQDPGLGLRLIYFSYDVKMKEKGDIPEGYSVSREKKERFSLILESASTNQTSMYLCASSFRAGTQYFGPGTRLTVL.

The V call is TRBV20-1, the J call TRBJ1-1; D is possibly TRBD1 (5 bases). This CDR3 is built from 12 residues. V was shortened by 3 bases and J by 4 bases, with 9 bases between the two germline ends. Germline lookup yields CDR1 DFQATT and CDR2 SNEGSKA (reference sequence). As DNA, the CDR3 is TGCAGTGCTAGCTTTGGGGGCACTGAAGCTTTCTTT. Its protein product is CSASFGGTEAFF.

This clonotype was detected many times. The chain carries TRBV5-1 and TRBJ2-7, with 7 bases aligning to TRBD1. Germline loops: CDR1 SGHRS, CDR2 YFSETQ. Trimming at V came to 4 bases and at J to 5 bases, leaving 3 bases not matched to a gene. The CDR3 has 12 residues. The CDR3 DNA follows: TGCGCCAGCAGCCTTACAGGGGACGAGCAGTACTTC. Its protein product is CASSLTGDEQYF.

This chain uses TRBV20-1 with TRBJ2-7; D is perhaps TRBD1 (6 bases). With 5 bases removed from V and 2 bases from J, the gap between germline ends came to 13 bases. This CDR3 is 13 amino acids long. Germline CDR1 reads DFQATT; CDR2 reads SNEGSKA (reference sequence). This chain's CDR3 is CSAEGEPAYEQYF. For the CDR3, the DNA is TGCAGTGCTGAGGGGGAGCCGGCCTACGAGCAGTACTTC.

This clonotype was detected many times. The chain has TRBV29-1 and TRBJ2-1; TRBD2 agrees at 7 bases. This CDR3 has 13 amino acids. The junction had 5 bases not matched to a gene; V was cut back by 4 bases and J by 5 bases. CDR1 SQVTM and CDR2 ANQGSEA come from the germline V gene. The CDR3 coding sequence is TGCAGCGTTGTGTCTAGCGGAAACAATGAGCAGTTCTTC. Its protein is CSVVSSGNNEQFF.

The rearrangement links TRBV5-1 to TRBJ2-7; 9 nucleotides align to TRBD1. CDR1 is SGHRS and CDR2 is YFSETQ in the germline V gene. The CDR3 consists of 14 residues. The J segment lost 5 bases and the V segment lost 5 bases, leaving 8 bases of the junction unmatched. The CDR3 protein is CASRPGQGTHEQYF. DNA of the CDR3: TGCGCCAGCAGGCCTGGACAGGGGACCCACGAGCAGTACTTC.

This clonotype has just a few counts. The genes are TRBV29-1 and TRBJ2-1, with no clear D. V dropped 4 bases and J dropped 5 bases, with 21 bases sitting between them. Germline-derived CDR1 and CDR2 are SQVTM and ANQGSEA. The CDR3 contains 16 residues. CDR3 protein: CSVAHPGREVNNEQFF. For the CDR3, the DNA is TGCAGCGTTGCCCATCCCGGTAGAGAAGTCAACAATGAGCAGTTCTTC.

This clonotype was found many times. The junction and the germline gene differ at one end; a read error may be behind it. The genes are TRBV7-2 and TRBJ2-7; no definite D call. Per the germline V gene, CDR1 is SGHTA and CDR2 is FQGNSA. This CDR3 has 15 amino acids. Here the CDR3 DNA reads TGTGCCAGCCGCTTGCGTAGCAGGTCCTCCTACGAGCAGTACTTC. Translated, it gives CASRLRSRSSYEQYF.

This clonotype was observed many times. The V call is TRBV5-4, the J call TRBJ2-7; 9 positions agree with TRBD1. Germline CDR1 is SGHNT and CDR2 is YYREEE (reference sequence). The V segment lost 9 bases and the J segment 5 bases; nucleotides outside the gene matches: 6. The CDR3 loop spans 12 amino acids. As DNA, the CDR3 is TGTGCCACTCGGGACAGGGCTAACGAGCAGTACTTC. It specifies CATRDRANEQYF.

This clonotype was seen many times. The chain joins TRBV20-1 to TRBJ2-3; 11 nucleotides agree with TRBD2. Germline CDR1 DFQATT, CDR2 SNEGSKA (reference sequence). The CDR3 contains 14 residues. V lost 4 bases, J lost 2 bases, and 2 bases stayed unmatched. The CDR3 protein is CSATTSGVTDTQYF. DNA of the CDR3: TGCAGTGCTACGACTAGCGGGGTCACAGATACGCAGTATTTT.

The CDR3 DNA follows: TGCGCCAGCAGCCCGGACTTATACAATGAGCAGTTCTTC. This translates into CASSPDLYNEQFF. The V gene is TRBV5-1, the J gene TRBJ2-1; possible D gene TRBD2, 5 bases. Trimming shortened V by 4 bases and J by 4 bases, and 9 bases separated the two germline ends. The CDR3 totals 13 residues. Per the germline V gene, CDR1 is SGHRS and CDR2 is YFSETQ.

V usage is TRBV11-2 and J usage is TRBJ2-7, with D possibly matching TRBD2 (5 bases). Trimming left V 2 bases short and J 3 bases short, with 26 bases between. The CDR3 is 19 residues long. Germline CDR1 SGHAT, CDR2 FQNNGV. The CDR3 bases are TGTGCCAGCAGCTTATACCGAGGACTGACTCGACCCTCAAACTACGAGCAGTACTTC. It yields the protein CASSLYRGLTRPSNYEQYF.

The table lists this clonotype with many counts. The V and J genes are TRBV10-3 and TRBJ1-2; TRBD1 agrees at 11 bases. The CDR3 has 18 amino acids. The V gene end was trimmed by 5 bases and the J gene end by 4 bases; junction bases not matched to a gene: 15. Looked up from germline, CDR1 is ENHRY and CDR2 is SYGVKD. The CDR3 bases are TGTGCCATCAGTCGGGACCTGGGGAGGACAGGGGGCGGCTATGGCTACACCTTC. It codes for CAISRDLGRTGGGYGYTF.

A remark on this clonotype: Relative to the germline gene, one junction end is altered; a read error may explain this. The chain has TRBV29-1 and TRBJ2-1, with TRBD1 matching 10 bases. Germline loops: CDR1 SQVTM, CDR2 ANQGSEA. The CDR3 consists of 14 residues. CDR3 sequence (DNA): TGCAGCGTTCTACTAATCCGGACAGGGGGTGAGAAGTTCTTC. Protein: CSVLLIRTGGEKFF.

The chain joins TRBV2 to TRBJ2-5; D call uncertain. The CDR3 is 12 amino acids. Trimming shortened V by 4 bases and J by 5 bases, and 8 bases separated the two germline ends. CDR1 is SNHLY and CDR2 is FYNNEI in the germline V gene. This CDR3 reads CASSGFGETQYF. CDR3 nucleotides: TGTGCCAGCAGTGGGTTTGGGGAGACCCAGTACTTC.

The CDR3 sequence is CSVVGTPQETQYF. The DNA of the CDR3 is TGCAGCGTTGTCGGGACGCCACAAGAGACCCAGTACTTC. This chain joins TRBV29-1 and TRBJ2-5; either TRBD1 or TRBD2 may supply D (5 bases each). V gave up 4 bases and J gave up 2 bases, with 11 bases separating them. The CDR3 spans 13 residues. The germline gives CDR1 SQVTM, CDR2 ANQGSEA. Variable domain in full (rest from reference TRBV29-1 and TRBJ2-5): SAVISQKPSRDICQRGTSLTIQCQVDSQVTMMFWYRQQPGQSLTLIATANQGSEATYESGFVIDKFPISRPNLTFSTLTVSNMSPEDSSIYLCSVVGTPQETQYFGPGTRLLVL.

The genes are TRBV29-1 and TRBJ2-4; 7 bases agree with TRBD2. This CDR3 has 15 residues. J lost 3 bases, V lost 5 bases, and 10 bases had no gene match. Per germline, CDR1 SQVTM and CDR2 ANQGSEA. Here the CDR3 reads CSVLSLAENKNIQYF. The CDR3 bases are TGCAGCGTTCTCTCCCTAGCGGAAAACAAAAACATTCAGTACTTC. The full variable domain, with the rest looked up from reference TRBV29-1 and TRBJ2-4, is SAVISQKPSRDICQRGTSLTIQCQVDSQVTMMFWYRQQPGQSLTLIATANQGSEATYESGFVIDKFPISRPNLTFSTLTVSNMSPEDSSIYLCSVLSLAENKNIQYFGAGTRLSVL.

This clonotype has at least ten counts. The rearrangement uses TRBV20-1 and TRBJ2-1; a weak D match, TRBD2 (6 bases). The germline CDR1 and CDR2 sequences are DFQATT and SNEGSKA (reference sequence). Trimming left V 3 bases short and J 8 bases short, with 11 bases between. CDR3 size: 12 residues. The CDR3: CSASGSPDEQFF. CDR3 nucleotide sequence: TGCAGTGCTAGCGGGAGTCCCGATGAGCAGTTCTTC.

This clonotype has a count of ten or more. CDR3 sequence reads: CSAREGGGRHTEAFF. In DNA form, the CDR3 reads TGCAGTGCTAGAGAGGGGGGAGGACGCCACACTGAAGCTTTCTTT. The genes are TRBV20-1 and TRBJ1-1, with a tentative D call TRBD1 (5 bases). This CDR3 has 15 residues. Germline lookup yields CDR1 DFQATT and CDR2 SNEGSKA (reference sequence). Trimming left V 0 bases short and J 3 bases short, with 14 bases between.

This clonotype was recorded a few times. The chain joins TRBV12-3 or TRBV12-4 to TRBJ2-3; D not resolved. There are 15 residues in the CDR3. Trimming took off 6 bases at V and 1 base at J, with 14 bases between the two ends. This chain's CDR3 is CASSPVEPGTDTQYF. In nucleotides, the CDR3 is TGTGCCAGCAGCCCCGTGGAGCCCGGCACAGATACGCAGTATTTT.